This is a list of T cell receptor beta chains from one sample in a study of blood T cell repertoires in COVID-19. The data were produced by immunoSEQ multiplex PCR, yet TCRdb's version contains in-frame clones alone and is incomplete. The data show roughly 200,000 clones, more than 80% seen once. Sequences were obtained from PBMCs or T cells enriched from blood (not recorded which). The source is a young man who had recovered from COVID-19. CDR3s include the opening cysteine and the closing phenylalanine or tryptophan. D genes are given only for firm matches. Clone size is not always given. Where it is, it says once, few, many or a class for expanded clones.

d_gene: .
abundance: .
j_gene: TRBJ1-3
v_gene: TRBV9
CDR3nt: TGTGCCAGCAGCGTAAAACAGGGAAACACCATATATTTT
CDR3aa: CASSVKQGNTIYF

d_gene: TRBD2
abundance: .
j_gene: TRBJ2-3
v_gene: TRBV5-5
CDR3nt: TGTGCCAGCAGCCAACAGACTAGCGCGGGCACAGATACGCAGTATTTT
CDR3aa: CASSQQTSAGTDTQYF

d_gene: TRBD1
abundance: .
j_gene: TRBJ1-4
v_gene: TRBV7-8
CDR3nt: TGTGCCAGCAGAGGACAGGAAGCTGGGGAAAAACTGTTTTTT
CDR3aa: CASRGQEAGEKLFF

d_gene: TRBD1
abundance: .
j_gene: TRBJ2-7
v_gene: TRBV13
CDR3nt: TGTGCCAGCAGCTTCGGAGGACAGGGAGGCTACGAGCAGTACTTC
CDR3aa: CASSFGGQGGYEQYF

d_gene: .
abundance: .
j_gene: TRBJ1-6
v_gene: TRBV10-3
CDR3nt: TGTGCCATCAGTGATAGGGTCGGGGGTATGGATTCACCCCTCCACTTT
CDR3aa: CAISDRVGGMDSPLHF

d_gene: TRBD1
abundance: .
j_gene: TRBJ2-7
v_gene: TRBV15
CDR3nt: TGTGCCACCAGCAGACAACGACAGGGGACCGCCTACGAGCAGTACTTC
CDR3aa: CATSRQRQGTAYEQYF

d_gene: .
abundance: .
j_gene: TRBJ1-1
v_gene: TRBV27
CDR3nt: TGTGCCAGCAGTTTTCAGATTCTTGGCACTGAAGCTTTCTTT
CDR3aa: CASSFQILGTEAFF

d_gene: .
abundance: .
j_gene: TRBJ2-2
v_gene: TRBV30
CDR3nt: TGTGCCTGGAAGGGGGCCGGGGAGCTGTTTTTT
CDR3aa: CAWKGAGELFF

d_gene: TRBD1
abundance: .
j_gene: TRBJ2-7
v_gene: TRBV9
CDR3nt: TGTGCCAGCAGCGCACCGGGACAGGGCTACGAGCAGTACTTC
CDR3aa: CASSAPGQGYEQYF

d_gene: TRBD2
abundance: .
j_gene: TRBJ2-5
v_gene: TRBV5-1
CDR3nt: TGCGCCAGCAGCTTGAACCTAGCGGACGGGGGGACCCAGTACTTC
CDR3aa: CASSLNLADGGTQYF

d_gene: TRBD2
abundance: .
j_gene: TRBJ2-7
v_gene: TRBV28
CDR3nt: TGTGCCAGCAGTTTATTGGGCGGGGGAATCCTACGATCGCAGTACTTC
CDR3aa: CASSLLGGGILRSQYF

d_gene: .
abundance: once
j_gene: TRBJ1-5
v_gene: TRBV9
CDR3nt: TGTGCCAGCAGCGTAGCCCCGGACAGACCCATACCCCGACTTAGCAATCAGCCCCAGCATTTT
CDR3aa: CASSVAPDRPIPRLSNQPQHF

d_gene: TRBD1
abundance: .
j_gene: TRBJ2-4
v_gene: TRBV7-2
CDR3nt: TGTGCCAGCAGCTTAGGAGGGACAGGGGGTAAAAACATTCAGTACTTC
CDR3aa: CASSLGGTGGKNIQYF

d_gene: .
abundance: .
j_gene: TRBJ2-7
v_gene: TRBV27
CDR3nt: TGTGCCAGCAGTGGGAGGACGGACCACACCTACGAGCAGTACTTC
CDR3aa: CASSGRTDHTYEQYF

d_gene: TRBD1
abundance: once
j_gene: TRBJ2-5
v_gene: TRBV27
CDR3nt: TGTGCCAGCAGTCCTTATGTTTGGGACAGGGAAGCCCAAGAGACCCAGTACTTC
CDR3aa: CASSPYVWDREAQETQYF

d_gene: .
abundance: .
j_gene: TRBJ1-1
v_gene: TRBV6-2/TRBV6-3
CDR3nt: TGTGCCAGCAGTCCAGGGGCGAACACTGAAGCTTTCTTT
CDR3aa: CASSPGANTEAFF

d_gene: .
abundance: .
j_gene: TRBJ1-3
v_gene: TRBV5-1
CDR3nt: TGCGCCAGCAGCTTGGGGGGCGACAAGAACACCATATATTTT
CDR3aa: CASSLGGDKNTIYF

d_gene: .
abundance: .
j_gene: TRBJ1-3
v_gene: TRBV3-1/TRBV3-2
CDR3nt: TGTGCCAGCAGCGCGACAGCCGGCTCTGGAAACACCATATATTTT
CDR3aa: CASSATAGSGNTIYF

d_gene: .
abundance: .
j_gene: TRBJ2-7
v_gene: TRBV27
CDR3nt: TGTGCCAGCAGTCAGGGGCTGTTCTACGAGCAGTACTTC
CDR3aa: CASSQGLFYEQYF

d_gene: .
abundance: .
j_gene: TRBJ1-2
v_gene: TRBV7-8
CDR3nt: TGTGCCAGCAGCTCACCTCCCGACAGAAACTATGGCTACACCTTC
CDR3aa: CASSSPPDRNYGYTF

d_gene: .
abundance: once
j_gene: TRBJ1-5
v_gene: TRBV7-2
CDR3nt: TGTGCCAGCAGCTTAGAGGTCCAGGGCTATCAGCCCCAGCATTTT
CDR3aa: CASSLEVQGYQPQHF

d_gene: TRBD1
abundance: few
j_gene: TRBJ1-3
v_gene: TRBV7-9
CDR3nt: TGTGCCAGCAGCGTTCCCGGGACAGGAGTCAGTCCTGGAAACACCATATATTTT
CDR3aa: CASSVPGTGVSPGNTIYF

d_gene: .
abundance: .
j_gene: TRBJ2-7
v_gene: TRBV30
CDR3nt: TGTGCCTGGAGTGCAGGGATGAACGAGCAGTACTTC
CDR3aa: CAWSAGMNEQYF

d_gene: .
abundance: .
j_gene: TRBJ2-7
v_gene: TRBV9
CDR3nt: TGTGCCAGCAGCGTGGGGGGTTCCACCTACGAGCAGTACTTC
CDR3aa: CASSVGGSTYEQYF

d_gene: TRBD2
abundance: .
j_gene: TRBJ2-3
v_gene: TRBV30
CDR3nt: TGTGCCTGGAATGCGGGAGGCACAGATACGCAGTATTTT
CDR3aa: CAWNAGGTDTQYF

d_gene: TRBD1
abundance: once
j_gene: TRBJ2-7
v_gene: TRBV7-2
CDR3nt: TGTGCCAGCAGCCCCCGGGACAGGGCCTACGAGCAGTACTTC
CDR3aa: CASSPRDRAYEQYF

d_gene: .
abundance: .
j_gene: TRBJ2-7
v_gene: TRBV10-3
CDR3nt: TGTGCCATCAGGGACATACTAGGAGGGTCGGGCGAGCAGTACTTC
CDR3aa: CAIRDILGGSGEQYF

d_gene: TRBD1
abundance: .
j_gene: TRBJ2-1
v_gene: TRBV18
CDR3nt: TGTGCCAGCTCACCACCGCAGCAGGGGGCCTACAATGAGCAGTTCTTC
CDR3aa: CASSPPQQGAYNEQFF

d_gene: TRBD1
abundance: .
j_gene: TRBJ1-3
v_gene: TRBV30
CDR3nt: TGTGCCTGGAGTACAGGGGCCGGAAACACCATATATTTT
CDR3aa: CAWSTGAGNTIYF

d_gene: .
abundance: .
j_gene: TRBJ1-1
v_gene: TRBV5-1
CDR3nt: TGCGCCAGCAGCTTGGACATGAACACTGAAGCTTTCTTT
CDR3aa: CASSLDMNTEAFF

d_gene: TRBD1
abundance: .
j_gene: TRBJ2-1
v_gene: TRBV27
CDR3nt: TGTGCCAGCAGTTTACCGGGACAGGGAATGGGCAATGAGCAGTTCTTC
CDR3aa: CASSLPGQGMGNEQFF

d_gene: .
abundance: .
j_gene: TRBJ1-5
v_gene: TRBV6-6
CDR3nt: TGTGCCAGCGTCAATCATAAAACAGATCAGCCCCAGCATTTT
CDR3aa: CASVNHKTDQPQHF

d_gene: TRBD2
abundance: .
j_gene: TRBJ2-5
v_gene: TRBV5-1
CDR3nt: TGCGCCAGCAGCCTGGGGACTACCAACCGGTACCAAGAGACCCAGTACTTC
CDR3aa: CASSLGTTNRYQETQYF

d_gene: .
abundance: once
j_gene: TRBJ1-4
v_gene: TRBV12-3/TRBV12-4
CDR3nt: TGTGCCAGTGGGGACACAACTAATGAAAAACTGTTTTTT
CDR3aa: CASGDTTNEKLFF

d_gene: TRBD1
abundance: .
j_gene: TRBJ1-2
v_gene: TRBV7-8
CDR3nt: TGTGCCAGCAGCTTGGGACAGATATATGGCTACACCTTC
CDR3aa: CASSLGQIYGYTF

d_gene: TRBD1
abundance: .
j_gene: TRBJ1-2
v_gene: TRBV6-5
CDR3nt: TGTGCCAGCAGCCGGACAGGGGGCCGAGATGGCTACACCTTC
CDR3aa: CASSRTGGRDGYTF

d_gene: .
abundance: .
j_gene: TRBJ1-6
v_gene: TRBV30
CDR3nt: TGTGCCTGGAGTGTACCGGGATCCTATAATTCACCCCTCCACTTT
CDR3aa: CAWSVPGSYNSPLHF

d_gene: TRBD2
abundance: .
j_gene: TRBJ2-5
v_gene: TRBV4-3
CDR3nt: TGCGCCAGCAGCCAAGGGGAAGGGGTTGGTAGCGGGCCTGAAGAGACCCAGTACTTC
CDR3aa: CASSQGEGVGSGPEETQYF

d_gene: .
abundance: .
j_gene: TRBJ1-1
v_gene: TRBV5-1
CDR3nt: TGCGCCAGCAGCTTGGCCACGGGGGGCCCCACTGAAGCTTTCTTT
CDR3aa: CASSLATGGPTEAFF

d_gene: .
abundance: .
j_gene: TRBJ2-1
v_gene: TRBV5-3
CDR3nt: TGTGCCAGAAGCTTGGTTTATGAGGGGGGACTACACTACAATGAGCAGTTCTTC
CDR3aa: CARSLVYEGGLHYNEQFF

d_gene: .
abundance: once
j_gene: TRBJ2-7
v_gene: TRBV6-5
CDR3nt: TGTGCCAGCAGTTACCGGAGCAGCTCCTACGAGCAGTACTTC
CDR3aa: CASSYRSSSYEQYF

d_gene: TRBD1
abundance: once
j_gene: TRBJ2-2
v_gene: TRBV7-6
CDR3nt: TGTGCCAGCAGCCCCCAGGGGGCCCGCACCGGGGAGCTGTTTTTT
CDR3aa: CASSPQGARTGELFF

d_gene: TRBD2
abundance: once
j_gene: TRBJ2-2
v_gene: TRBV19
CDR3nt: TGTGCCAGTAGTGCTAGCGGGATCACGAACACCGGGGAGCTGTTTTTT
CDR3aa: CASSASGITNTGELFF

d_gene: .
abundance: few
j_gene: TRBJ1-4
v_gene: TRBV4-3
CDR3nt: TGCGCCAGCAGCCAAGATCAGCTAGCCAGTGAAAAACTGTTTTTT
CDR3aa: CASSQDQLASEKLFF

d_gene: .
abundance: .
j_gene: TRBJ2-2
v_gene: TRBV19
CDR3nt: TGTGCCAGTAGTATAAACGGGGGGCTTGTGGACACCGGGGAGCTGTTTTTT
CDR3aa: CASSINGGLVDTGELFF

d_gene: TRBD2
abundance: .
j_gene: TRBJ2-1
v_gene: TRBV9
CDR3nt: TGTGCCAGCAGCGCCGGGACTAGCGGGAGGGCCTCCTCCTACAATGAGCAGTTCTTC
CDR3aa: CASSAGTSGRASSYNEQFF

d_gene: .
abundance: .
j_gene: TRBJ1-6
v_gene: TRBV7-6
CDR3nt: TGTGCCAGCAGCTCAACAAACACGAATAATTCACCCCTCCACTTT
CDR3aa: CASSSTNTNNSPLHF

d_gene: TRBD2
abundance: .
j_gene: TRBJ2-4
v_gene: TRBV9
CDR3nt: TGTGCCAGCAGCGTGGGACTAGTTGCAAACATTCAGTACTTC
CDR3aa: CASSVGLVANIQYF